A selection of T cell receptor beta chains follows, all from one sample in a study of monozygotic twins with inflammatory bowel disease. From its re-call of the 5' RACE reads, TCRdb lists each CDR3 protein once, without DNA. The table lists some 330,000 distinct CDR3 sequences. The sample taken for sequencing was blood. Source of these receptors: a human donor with ulcerative colitis or Crohn's disease, or a healthy co-twin of an affected twin (not recorded which). CDR3s include the opening cysteine and the closing phenylalanine or tryptophan.

v_call: TRBV7-9
j_call: TRBJ1-1
cdr3_aa: CASSLEGQVPEAFF

v_call: TRBV28
j_call: TRBJ2-3
cdr3_aa: CASRGQGGTDTQYF

v_call: TRBV5-5
j_call: TRBJ2-3
cdr3_aa: CASSLARAGLFDTQYF

v_call: TRBV27
j_call: TRBJ1-2
cdr3_aa: CASSFMGEGVYGYTF

v_call: TRBV29-1
j_call: TRBJ2-1
cdr3_aa: CSVVAYSYNEQFF

v_call: TRBV4-1
j_call: TRBJ2-7
cdr3_aa: CASSQRGAYEQYF

v_call: TRBV7-2
j_call: TRBJ2-3
cdr3_aa: CASSALTSGRANTQYF

v_call: TRBV14
j_call: TRBJ1-1
cdr3_aa: CASSPWTGTEAFF

v_call: TRBV5-1
j_call: TRBJ1-6
cdr3_aa: CASSSDRGGSNSPLHF

v_call: TRBV2
j_call: TRBJ2-1
cdr3_aa: CASSGEGLAVNEQFF

v_call: TRBV6-5
j_call: TRBJ2-2
cdr3_aa: CASSYSIPQGRVTGELFF

v_call: TRBV9
j_call: TRBJ2-4
cdr3_aa: CASSPLGGKNIQYF

v_call: TRBV6-2/TRBV6-3
j_call: TRBJ2-1
cdr3_aa: CASSIPGYNEQFF

v_call: TRBV12-3/TRBV12-4
j_call: TRBJ1-5
cdr3_aa: CASTTGVGGQPQHF

v_call: TRBV5-1
j_call: TRBJ2-1
cdr3_aa: CASSRDTDNNEQFF

v_call: TRBV12-3/TRBV12-4
j_call: TRBJ2-3
cdr3_aa: CASSFAGGKNTDTQYF

v_call: TRBV7-2
j_call: TRBJ2-7
cdr3_aa: CASSSLAGFTSYEQYF

v_call: TRBV7-2
j_call: TRBJ2-1
cdr3_aa: CASSLSGGLRYNEQFF

v_call: TRBV15
j_call: TRBJ2-7
cdr3_aa: CATSSDRGIYEQYF

v_call: TRBV27
j_call: TRBJ2-7
cdr3_aa: CASSSLAGSYEQYF

v_call: TRBV29-1
j_call: TRBJ2-4
cdr3_aa: CSALGGQGGNLAKNIQYF

v_call: TRBV7-3
j_call: TRBJ2-2
cdr3_aa: CASHPSGGAGELFF

v_call: TRBV25-1
j_call: TRBJ2-1
cdr3_aa: CASSETSGRFDEQFF

v_call: TRBV7-9
j_call: TRBJ1-1
cdr3_aa: CASTRLSTEAFF

v_call: TRBV5-1
j_call: TRBJ1-3
cdr3_aa: CASSAATGRNTIYF

v_call: TRBV7-2
j_call: TRBJ2-1
cdr3_aa: CASSTGLNEQFF

v_call: TRBV18
j_call: TRBJ1-2
cdr3_aa: CASSPPVGDYGYTF

v_call: TRBV20-1
j_call: TRBJ1-2
cdr3_aa: CSASGTGAELYGYTF

v_call: TRBV27
j_call: TRBJ2-2
cdr3_aa: CASWTGTSGAGELFF

v_call: TRBV24-1
j_call: TRBJ2-2
cdr3_aa: CATSVSGGPTGELFF

v_call: TRBV5-1
j_call: TRBJ1-3
cdr3_aa: CASSLAPGTTSTIYF

v_call: TRBV20-1
j_call: TRBJ2-5
cdr3_aa: CSANLAGQETQYF

v_call: TRBV9
j_call: TRBJ2-7
cdr3_aa: CASSVFDGGHNEQYF

v_call: TRBV7-2
j_call: TRBJ2-7
cdr3_aa: CASRRFGTGNYEQYF

v_call: TRBV28
j_call: TRBJ2-1
cdr3_aa: CASSLISWREGYNEQFF

v_call: TRBV10-3
j_call: TRBJ2-1
cdr3_aa: CANGKTGAQLNEQFF

v_call: TRBV12-3/TRBV12-4
j_call: TRBJ1-5
cdr3_aa: CASKGTGPNQPQHF

v_call: TRBV20-1
j_call: TRBJ1-5
cdr3_aa: CSAHKQGTQPQHF

v_call: TRBV29-1
j_call: TRBJ2-1
cdr3_aa: CSVEVTSGNEQFF

v_call: TRBV25-1
j_call: TRBJ2-5
cdr3_aa: CASSEYRGQGETQYF

v_call: TRBV20-1
j_call: TRBJ1-1
cdr3_aa: CSARDQRSGSTDTEAFF

v_call: TRBV5-1
j_call: TRBJ2-1
cdr3_aa: CASSPWGRGSVENEQFF